What follows are 29 T cell receptor beta chains derived from one specimen sequenced in a study of STAT5B mutations in CD4+ large granular lymphocyte leukemia. Repertoires were generated with immunoSEQ multiplex PCR, while TCRdb's copy carries only in-frame clones and drops some. This table has some 34,000 clones, roughly 80% appearing once. Sequenced material: CD4+ T cells from blood buffy coats. The receptor set was obtained from a human donor in good health.

This chain links TRBV2 with TRBJ1-1; D might be TRBD1 (6 bases). Germline lookup yields CDR1 SNHLY and CDR2 FYNNEI. Trimming took off 8 bases at V and 4 bases at J, with 14 bases between the two ends. The CDR3 has 13 residues. The CDR3 loop is CASRNRVGTEAFF. In DNA form, the CDR3 reads TGTGCCAGCCGGAACAGGGTTGGCACTGAAGCTTTCTTT.

V and J are TRBV12-5 and TRBJ1-2; 9 nucleotides line up with TRBD1. With 2 bases clipped from V and 3 bases from J, the junction kept 10 bases outside the gene matches. The CDR3 sequence is 17 residues long. The germline V gene encodes CDR1 LGHNT and CDR2 FRNRAP. This CDR3 reads CASGLLHGDRADYGYTF. The DNA of the CDR3 is TGTGCTAGTGGTTTGCTTCACGGGGACAGGGCGGACTATGGCTACACCTTC.

This clone was picked up a small number of times. The chain is built from TRBV5-1 and TRBJ2-5; 8 bases are a match to TRBD1. V lost 4 bases and J lost 5; bases outside the gene matches: 10. CDR1 and CDR2 (germline): SGHRS, YFSETQ. CDR3 length equals 15 residues. The CDR3 loop is CASSPPRTGWETQYF. DNA of the CDR3: TGCGCCAGCAGCCCACCCCGGACAGGGTGGGAGACCCAGTACTTC.

CDR3 sequence (DNA): TGTGCCAGCAGCTTAGGGGCTAACTATGGCTACACCTTC. Its translation: CASSLGANYGYTF. V gene TRBV7-6 combines with J gene TRBJ1-2, with D unresolved. Germline CDR1 is SGHVS and CDR2 is FNYEAQ. The V end was cut by 1 base, the J end by 0 bases, with 3 bases between. This CDR3 comprises 13 residues.

There are a few counts of this clone. The chain is built from TRBV29-1 and TRBJ1-2; D is ambiguous. The CDR3 consists of 14 residues. The germline V and J ends were trimmed by 2 bases and 0 bases, with 10 bases remaining between them. Germline V lookup: CDR1 SQVTM, CDR2 ANQGSEA. The CDR3 is CSVEKGAANYGYTF. CDR3 nucleotide sequence: TGCAGCGTTGAAAAGGGAGCGGCTAACTATGGCTACACCTTC.

This clone was detected once. The genes are TRBV5-1 and TRBJ1-1; no clear D. The CDR3 is 15 residues long. Germline V CDR1 and CDR2: SGHRS, YFSETQ. The V end was cut by 4 bases, the J end by 3 bases, with 16 bases between. The CDR3 here is CASSPVDVADTEAFF. The CDR3 DNA reads TGCGCCAGCAGCCCGGTGGACGTGGCAGACACTGAAGCTTTCTTT.

The rearrangement links TRBV14 to TRBJ2-7; weak D call: TRBD1 (5 bases). The CDR3 has 12 amino acids. V was pared by 4 bases and J by 3 bases, with 7 bases between. In germline, CDR1 is SGHDN, CDR2 FVKESK. The CDR3 reads CASSPGNYEQYF. DNA for the CDR3: TGTGCCAGCAGCCCAGGGAACTACGAGCAGTACTTC.

This clone was counted between two and nine times. The gene calls are TRBV6-4 and TRBJ2-1, with 7 bases fitting TRBD1. CDR3 length equals 14 residues. V was pared by 2 bases and J by 6 bases, with 4 bases of the junction left unmatched. CDR1 and CDR2 from the germline V gene are MRHNA and SNTAGT. The CDR3 sequence: CASSDTWTGNEQFF. The CDR3 nucleotides read TGTGCCAGCAGTGACACGTGGACAGGCAATGAGCAGTTCTTC.

CDR3 sequence: CASSRGSGRIDEQYF. CDR3 nucleotide sequence: TGTGCCAGCAGCCGCGGCAGCGGGAGAATCGACGAGCAGTACTTC. The J gene is TRBJ2-7, the V gene TRBV11-3; TRBD2 matches 8 bases. The V gene end was trimmed by 5 bases and the J gene end by 5 bases; junction bases not matched to a gene: 11. CDR3 length: 15 amino acids. Germline loops: CDR1 SGHNT, CDR2 YENEEA.

This clone was counted only a few times. The rearrangement uses TRBV5-1 and TRBJ2-7, with D perhaps TRBD1 (6 bases). Trimming stripped 4 bases from V and 3 bases from J, with 14 bases between. The CDR3 spans 14 residues. Germline V gene data show CDR1 as SGHRS and CDR2 as YFSETQ. The CDR3, as DNA: TGCGCCAGCAGCCCAGGGGACCGTTTCTACGAGCAGTACTTC. Translation: CASSPGDRFYEQYF.

This clone showed up just a few times. For the CDR3, the DNA is TGTGCCAGCAGCTTAGCGTCAAGGAACAGGAGAACAGATACGCAGTATTTT. Protein sequence: CASSLASRNRRTDTQYF. This rearrangement joins TRBV7-6 to TRBJ2-3, with D possibly matching TRBD1 (5 bases). V shed 0 bases and J shed 3 bases, with 16 bases lying between them. Germline V CDR1 and CDR2: SGHVS, FNYEAQ. CDR3 length: 17 residues.

This rearrangement joins TRBV5-4 to TRBJ2-5; 11 bases match TRBD2. Losses at the gene ends were 1 base for V and 4 bases for J; bases not matched to a gene: 3. The germline V gene has CDR1 SGHNT and CDR2 YYREEE (reference sequence). The CDR3 loop spans 15 amino acids. CDR3 region: CASSLNGLAGETQYF. For the CDR3, the DNA is TGTGCCAGCAGCTTGAACGGACTAGCGGGAGAGACCCAGTACTTC.

This chain joins TRBV18 and TRBJ2-5; possibly TRBD1 for D (6 bases). From germline, CDR1 is KGHSH and CDR2 LQKENI. V was clipped by 4 bases and J by 1 base, with 10 bases between them. CDR3 size: 14 residues. The CDR3 loop is CASSRTGSQETQYF. CDR3 sequence (DNA): TGTGCCAGCTCACGTACAGGGTCCCAAGAGACCCAGTACTTC.

This clone was observed a few times. The V call is TRBV15, the J call TRBJ1-2; the match to TRBD1 covers 7 bases. Trimming took 1 base from V and 4 from J; bases not matched to a gene: 9. The germline CDR1 and CDR2 sequences are LNHNV and YYDKDF (reference sequence). This CDR3 comprises 16 residues. The chain's CDR3 is CATSRVSTGSFYGYTF. The CDR3 DNA sequence: TGTGCCACCAGCAGAGTCTCGACAGGGAGCTTCTATGGCTACACCTTC.

This clone was found a few times. The V and J genes are TRBV2 and TRBJ1-5; 11 bases are a match to TRBD1. Germline trimming cut 4 bases from V and 6 bases from J; bases unmatched to any gene: 5. This CDR3 is 15 amino acids long. Germline V gives CDR1 SNHLY, CDR2 FYNNEI. The CDR3 DNA sequence: TGTGCCAGCAGTGTACAGGACAGGGGGCTTCAGCCCCAGCATTTT. Amino acids: CASSVQDRGLQPQHF. The full variable domain, in which reference TRBV2 and TRBJ1-5 provide the parts outside the CDR3, is EPEVTQTPSHQVTQMGQEVILRCVPISNHLYFYWYRQILGQKVEFLVSFYNNEISEKSEIFDDQFSVERPDGSNFTLKIRSTKLEDSAMYFCASSVQDRGLQPQHFGDGTRLSIL.

V usage is TRBV5-6 and J usage is TRBJ2-3; TRBD2 agrees at 7 bases. J was trimmed by 3 bases and V by 4 bases; bases with no gene match: 2. Germline V gene lookup returns CDR1 SGHDT and CDR2 YYEEEE. The CDR3 contains 13 residues. CDR3 DNA: TGTGCCAGCAGCCCCGGGGGGACAGATACGCAGTATTTT. It specifies CASSPGGTDTQYF.

In this sample, this clone turned up a few times. The rearrangement links TRBV7-3 to TRBJ2-2; the match to TRBD2 covers 10 bases. J lost 7 bases, V lost 1 base, and 6 bases had no gene match. The CDR3 totals 16 residues. CDR1 is SGHTA and CDR2 is FQGTGA in the germline V gene. This chain's CDR3 is CASSLNPSGSHGELFF. The CDR3 DNA sequence: TGTGCCAGCAGCTTAAATCCTAGCGGGAGCCACGGGGAGCTGTTTTTT.

This clone has just a few counts. The chain joins TRBV25-1 to TRBJ1-2; D is unresolved. CDR1 and CDR2 (germline): MGHDK, SYGVNS. This CDR3 spans 14 amino acids. V shed 2 bases and J shed 4 bases, with 11 bases lying between them. Written as DNA, the CDR3 is TGTGCCAGCAGTGAAGAAGGAAGGAGCTATGGCTACACCTTC. Residues: CASSEEGRSYGYTF.

The gene calls are TRBV9 and TRBJ2-3; no clear D gene. V was cut by 2 bases and J by 1 base, with 11 bases left in between. The germline V gene has CDR1 SGDLS and CDR2 YYNGEE. This CDR3 is built from 15 residues. CDR3 loop: CASSVVLAGTDTQYF. CDR3 nucleotides: TGTGCCAGCAGCGTCGTACTGGCGGGCACAGATACGCAGTATTTT.

The rearrangement links TRBV7-9 to TRBJ2-2, with 12 bases identical to TRBD2. Germline loops: CDR1 SEHNR, CDR2 FQNEAQ (reference sequence). Trimming removed 5 bases from V and 8 bases from J; junction bases left unmatched: 6. The length of the CDR3 is 15 residues. The CDR3 DNA reads TGTGCCAGCAGCGATCGACTAGCGGGAGAGGGGGAGCTGTTTTTT. Protein sequence: CASSDRLAGEGELFF.

The gene calls are TRBV7-8 and TRBJ2-3; D perhaps matches TRBD2 (5 bases). Germline loops: CDR1 SGHVS, CDR2 FQNEAQ. CDR3 length: 14 amino acids. Trimming removed 3 bases at V and 5 bases at J, with 12 bases between. In DNA, the CDR3 is TGTGCCAGCAGCTTTTTTTTCGGGGTAGATACGCAGTATTTT. Amino acids: CASSFFFGVDTQYF.

The chain is built from TRBV11-3 and TRBJ1-1, with unresolved D. CDR1 is SGHNT, CDR2 YENEEA, per germline. The CDR3 runs 14 residues. V was clipped by 7 bases and J by 0 bases, with 12 bases between them. The CDR3 sequence: CASTLGPMNTEAFF. The CDR3 bases are TGTGCCAGCACCCTGGGCCCTATGAACACTGAAGCTTTCTTT.

The rearrangement links TRBV25-1 to TRBJ1-4; D remains unclear. Looked up from germline, CDR1 is MGHDK and CDR2 is SYGVNS. V lost 6 bases and J 0 bases, leaving 5 bases between the germline ends. CDR3 length: 13 residues. The CDR3 DNA follows: TGTGCCAGCAGGCTTTCAACTAATGAAAAACTGTTTTTT. It translates to CASRLSTNEKLFF.

This chain uses TRBV7-3 with TRBJ2-1, with D possibly TRBD2 on 7 matching bases. The CDR3 loop spans 14 amino acids. Trimming stripped 5 bases from V and 8 bases from J, with 16 bases between. Germline V gene data show CDR1 as SGHTA and CDR2 as FQGTGA. The CDR3 sequence is CASSQQGGRDEQFF. The CDR3 DNA follows: TGTGCCAGCAGCCAACAAGGGGGGAGGGATGAGCAGTTCTTC.

This clone has only a few counts. The rearrangement joins TRBV2 to TRBJ1-2, with 7 bases matching TRBD1. The CDR3 length is 12 residues. Germline values: CDR1 SNHLY, CDR2 FYNNEI. The V gene end was trimmed by 6 bases and the J gene end by 4 bases; junction bases not matched to a gene: 2. The DNA for the CDR3 is TGTGCCAGCAGGGGGGACAGCTATGGCTACACCTTC. Protein: CASRGDSYGYTF.

The chain links TRBV7-3 to TRBJ2-2; 7 bases line up with TRBD1. Germline CDR1 is SGHTA and CDR2 is FQGTGA. Germline trimming cut 1 base from V and 3 bases from J; bases unmatched to any gene: 5. CDR3 length: 16 residues. The CDR3 bases are TGTGCCAGCAGCTTAAGAGGAGACAGGGACACCGGGGAGCTGTTTTTT. Translated: CASSLRGDRDTGELFF. Supplemented by reference TRBV7-3 and TRBJ2-2, the full variable domain reads GAGVSQTPSNKVTEKGKYVELRCDPISGHTALYWYRQSLGQGPEFLIYFQGTGAADDSGLPNDRFFAVRPEGSVSTLKIQRTERGDSAVYLCASSLRGDRDTGELFFGEGSRLTVL.

This sequence joins TRBV7-2 and TRBJ1-5; no definite D call. Germline-derived CDR1 and CDR2 are SGHTA and FQGNSA. V lost 2 bases to trimming and J lost 5 bases, with 7 bases between them. CDR3 size: 13 residues. The CDR3 DNA follows: TGTGCCAGCAGCTTATGGTTGGATCAGCCCCAGCATTTT. Translation gives CASSLWLDQPQHF.

The chain has TRBV13 and TRBJ1-1; TRBD1 might be the D (6 bases). Germline CDR1 reads PRHDT; CDR2 reads FYEKMQ (reference sequence). Trimming took off 4 bases at V and 3 bases at J, with 18 bases between the two ends. This CDR3 contains 16 residues. Here the CDR3 DNA reads TGTGCCAGCAGCTCCCGTCGAGGGGGGATGTACACTGAAGCTTTCTTT. Translating it yields CASSSRRGGMYTEAFF.

In this sample, this clone turned up a few times. The rearrangement joins TRBV29-1 to TRBJ2-1; D unresolved. Germline V gene lookup returns CDR1 SQVTM and CDR2 ANQGSEA. V was pared by 3 bases and J by 4 bases, with 4 bases between. The CDR3 sequence is 11 residues long. The DNA of the CDR3 is TGCAGCGTTGACATTTACAATGAGCAGTTCTTC. This encodes CSVDIYNEQFF.